The TCR beta chain described here comes from a study of blood T cell repertoires in COVID-19. Libraries were prepared by immunoSEQ multiplex PCR; TCRdb keeps only in-frame clonotypes and omits some of them. The sample lists fewer than 250,000 clones, about 83% seen once, with 6.8% in the top ten. This CDR3 comprises 14 residues. The V gene end was trimmed by 4 bases and the J gene end by 6 bases; junction bases not matched to a gene: 5. Germline V CDR1 and CDR2: LNHDA, SQIVND (reference sequence). The sequenced material came from PBMCs or T cells enriched from blood (not recorded which). This receptor was taken from a woman in her 40s who had recovered from COVID-19. The V gene is TRBV19, the J gene TRBJ2-1; 8 positions match TRBD2. CDR3 sequence: CASSTSGLSNEQFF. CDR3 sequence (DNA): TGTGCCAGTAGTACTAGCGGGTTAAGCAATGAGCAGTTCTTC.